The 5 T cell receptor beta chains reported below all come from one sample, sequenced in a study of T cell repertoires in aging, cancer and after chemotherapy. The template was genomic DNA from peripheral blood, not RNA. TRB rearrangements spanning V, D and J were amplified using mixed TRB-A/B primers. TCRdb itself ran the multiplex PCR reads through MiXCR, one entry per CDR3 protein. The table lists roughly 8,600 distinct CDR3 sequences, 20% to 30% of them singletons. The specimen was blood. These receptor sequences come from a human donor with a blood cancer.

The J gene is TRBJ2-3, the V gene TRBV5-1, with 7 bases fitting TRBD2. The V gene end was trimmed by 6 bases and the J gene end by 3 bases; junction bases not matched to a gene: 7. Germline lookup yields CDR1 SGHRS and CDR2 YFSETQ. This CDR3 spans 14 amino acids. The CDR3 DNA follows: TGCGCCAGCACATTGGGTAGCGGGACAGATACGCAGTATTTT. As protein: CASTLGSGTDTQYF.

Within the sample, this clonotype is medium-sized (0.01 to 0.1%). The chain employs TRBV29-1 and TRBJ1-2; D is unresolved. This CDR3 is built from 14 residues. V lost 6 bases, J lost 6 bases, and 20 bases lay in between. The germline V gene encodes CDR1 SQVTM and CDR2 ANQGSEA. CDR3 sequence (DNA): TGCAGCGTAACACCCACCGGAGGGTTGGATGGCTACACCTTC. It is translated as CSVTPTGGLDGYTF.

In its sample, this clonotype ranks as medium-sized. This chain joins TRBV27 and TRBJ1-1, with TRBD1 as a possible D gene (5 bases). CDR3 size: 14 residues. V lost 2 bases and J 5 bases, leaving 12 bases between the germline ends. The germline CDR1 and CDR2 sequences are MNHEY and SMNVEV (reference sequence). The CDR3 DNA sequence: TGTGCCAGCAGTTTAGGGGACGGTAGTACTGAAGCTTTCTTT. It codes for CASSLGDGSTEAFF.

The V gene is TRBV20-1, the J gene TRBJ1-1, with 11 bases aligning to TRBD1. Germline V gene sequence: CDR1 DFQATT, CDR2 SNEGSKA (reference sequence). The CDR3 has 15 amino acids. J lost 3 bases, V lost 0 bases, and 3 bases had no gene match. The CDR3 is CSARDPDRGHTEAFF. The CDR3 DNA sequence: TGCAGTGCTAGAGATCCGGACAGGGGGCACACTGAAGCTTTCTTT.

This clonotype has a handful of counts. This sequence joins TRBV20-1 and TRBJ2-5, with D possibly matching TRBD2 (6 bases). The germline V and J ends were trimmed by 0 bases and 5 bases, with 13 bases remaining between them. The CDR3 is made up of 14 amino acids. Germline V gene sequence: CDR1 DFQATT, CDR2 SNEGSKA (reference sequence). The chain's CDR3 is CSARDGTGVETQYF. The CDR3 coding sequence is TGCAGTGCTAGAGATGGTACGGGAGTGGAGACCCAGTACTTC.